This T cell receptor (beta chain) appears in the sequencing data of a study of cytomegalovirus exposure and HLA in healthy donors (dated by TCRdb to 2016 to 2017). In terms of the full investigation: An earlier analysis of around 600 of the donors reported roughly 300 Gb of sequence data and 117 million unique TCR beta sequences from 150 million to 200 million T cells. An early release covering about 600 HLA-typed donors comprised 300 to 350 gigabases of sequencing data and approximately 85 million unique TCR sequences. Of the approximately 400 genotyped donors, 70% to 90% were placed in the genetic ancestry cluster associated with self-reported Caucasian donors. The study aimed to test whether signatures of past pathogen exposure could be identified by cataloging public T cell receptors. The study profiled the T cell repertoires of 500 to 800 subjects by immunosequencing and related them to cytomegalovirus serostatus. Besides the first cohort of 500 to 700 subjects, a separate validation cohort made up of over 100 different subjects was used. To predict cytomegalovirus infection status, the study combined high-throughput TCR immunosequencing, statistical association of individual TCRs with disease status, and machine learning. A later analysis re-examined previously published TCR beta repertoires from roughly 650 donors and added high-resolution HLA genotyping to investigate patterns of TCR occurrence. Rather than using new phenotypic data, the later analysis identified candidate immune exposures from TCR beta sequences and from how often those sequences occurred across donors. An earlier analysis of several hundred of the donors applied high-throughput TCR beta sequencing to assess whether each TCR beta V gene segment acted as functional or pseudogenic. Donor age, sex, ethnicity and CMV serostatus were collected together with the repertoire data. Genome-wide SNP genotypes for about 60% of the roughly 670 donors were used in a later genetic analysis, which treated that subset as a discovery cohort. Every discovery cohort repertoire had been produced on one sequencing platform. HLA typing included class I and class II loci at four-digit resolution. The number of typed donors differed by locus: about 620-640 for A, B, C, DRB1 and DQB1; 500 to 550 for DQA1; over 600 for DPA1; and 450 to 480 for DPB1. Because of strong linkage in the cohort, four to six DR-DQ haplotypes were treated as single units for association and clustering. Among roughly 370 genotyped donors of the cohort, an average of approximately 230,000 unique TCR beta nucleotide sequences were sequenced per donor, about a sixth of them non-productive. Paper-wide results and their limitations: Linkage disequilibrium might explain the correlated functional status among segregating V segments, but an unknown experimental factor could not be excluded. According to a later analysis, TCR association rates differed among HLA loci, with DRB1 alleles showing the most associated TCRs and HLA-C alleles showing the fewest. In a later genetic analysis, fewer N-insertions in productive TCRs were reported among donors in an Asian-associated ancestry cluster than the roughly 640-donor mean. Because HLA typing was missing for some donors at each locus, association tests included only the typed subset. The study gave a list of about 160 TCR beta chains associated with cytomegalovirus. The 87-base-pair reads could not distinguish some IMGT-functional V segments, including TRBV6-2 and TRBV6-3, so those segments were excluded. A later analysis found that most CMV-associated TCR beta chains appeared HLA-restricted, with HLA associations seemingly driven largely by CMV exposure. Cytomegalovirus status was reported to be diagnosed by the classifier with high specificity and sensitivity in both the original and validation cohorts. A cluster of highly shared sequence variants was judged likely to represent a technical artifact of the sequencing pipeline. An earlier analysis of approximately 590 of the donors showed that most TCR beta V segments appeared in productive rearrangements either about 87% or about 30% of the time, which broadly matched IMGT annotations. V-gene and J-gene trimming of TCR beta chains was associated with a missense DCLRE1C variant in a later genetic analysis, and the association was replicated in an independent cohort. A further reported finding was that TCR beta sequences accurately predicted the HLA-A and HLA-B alleles for most subjects in the first cohort. According to a later analysis, parvovirus B19, influenza, CMV and Epstein-Barr virus appeared linked to several top co-occurrence clusters. Most TCR sequences were observed very rarely across donors, whereas some public TCRs were present in many individuals. It was suggested by the authors that the approach could potentially be generalized to other disease states and immunological phenotypes. When HLA alleles, especially DR and DQ, strongly co-occurred, TCR associations were difficult to assign to individual alleles. In a later analysis, 16,951 TCR beta sequences were associated with specific HLA alleles at a false discovery rate of 0.05. In this cohort, only TCR beta chains were sequenced, and detectable features were limited by the absence of alpha or paired-chain data. Because counts were too low, under 20 rarely observed V segments, including chromosome 9 orphons, were left out of the earlier analysis of 500 to 650 of the donors. Roughly uniform sequencing depth across donors was assumed in presence/absence analyses, although this assumption may not hold. Compared with equally common non-associated chains, HLA-associated TCR beta chains in a later analysis were more clonally expanded and had lower generation probabilities. In vitro tests confirmed that three of the cytomegalovirus-associated TCR beta chains recognize cytomegalovirus antigens. Immune exposure information for the cohort was limited to CMV serostatus.

Library generation was performed with the immunoSEQ multiplex PCR assay. The multiplex PCR relied on a mix of 60 forward primers for TCR Vbeta segments and 13 reverse primers for TCR Jbeta segments. Amplification of the CDR3 region of rearranged TCR beta genes was performed with a multiplex PCR assay on genomic DNA. The Illumina HiSeq System was used to sequence the amplified TCR beta libraries as 87-base-pair reads. On the authors' methods: A later analysis tallied 70 million to 100 million unique TCR beta chains across the 666 repertoires, and about 10 million of those chains were shared by two or more donors. A nearest-neighbor algorithm error-corrected the raw reads and collapsed the reads into unique sequences, merging closely related sequences to remove PCR and sequencing errors. CDR3 sequences were aligned to IMGT reference sequences to assign V, D and J gene segments. For a sequence to be retained, a match of at least six nucleotides was required to both a V gene segment and a J gene segment. A rearrangement was called productive if the CDR3 had no stop codons and remained in frame with V and J, and every other rearrangement was called non-productive. CDR3 was defined according to IMGT convention as the region running from the second conserved V-encoded cysteine to the conserved J-encoded phenylalanine. In an earlier analysis of more than 550 of the donors, sequences lacking an unambiguous match to a single V gene segment were excluded. An earlier analysis of 587 of the donors classified V segments as functional when productive rearrangements were above 56.7% and as segregating when the standard deviation between donors was above 5%. A statistical classification framework was built for diagnosing cytomegalovirus status from the catalog of TCR beta chain sequences. V and J gene assignment, in a later analysis, came from comparing TCR nucleotide sequences with IMGT/GENE-DB human TR gene sequences. A later analysis assigned CDR3 sequences and most-parsimonious VDJ recombination scenarios with the TCRdist pipeline. In a later analysis, each TCR beta chain was defined by its CDR3 amino acid sequence together with its V-gene family, and reads lacking a unique V-gene family were excluded. A later analysis removed 600 or so highly shared, low-generation-probability nucleotide sequences to deal with suspected cross-contamination and a sequencing artifact. A later analysis calculated a clonal expansion index for each public chain from normalized within-repertoire ranks of inferred template counts. Generation probabilities in a later analysis came from a VDJ recombination model fitted to out-of-frame rearrangements, and those results were checked against IGoR. In a later analysis, hypergeometric tests were used to score TCR-TCR, TCR-HLA and TCR-CMV co-occurrence, with a repertoire-size bias correction applied to TCR pairs. In a later analysis, false discovery rates were estimated by permuting HLA or CMV assignments 20 times. In a later analysis, co-occurring TCRs were grouped using DBSCAN, and TCRdist sequence similarity was added for clustering within HLA-allele-positive subsets. Co-occurrence clustering excluded repertoires with fewer than 30,000 or more than 120,000 public chains, plus five with anomalous nucleotide sharing. TCRdb re-hosts the immuneACCESS table, in-frame sequences only. Its copies lack some clones; in the studies checked, an unresolved V gene accounts for under half of them, and the cause for the rest is not known. Clonal size and the V and J genes are those of that table, whereas D and trimming came from the DNA. This sample lists approximately 170,000 clones; over 70% were detected once. Jointly, the top ten make up roughly 7.5% of the sample.

The cohort was made up of 500 to 800 healthy bone marrow donors. All cohort members were sampled while nominally healthy, although unrecorded immune exposures were likely present. The donor tested CMV seropositive, placing the donor among the roughly 270 seropositive members of the cohort. Each donor provided a peripheral blood sample, and peripheral blood mononuclear cells were used for TCR beta sequencing. Genomic DNA was extracted from the blood cell samples with the Qiagen DNeasy Blood Extraction Kit. As concerns this clone: What antigen it recognizes has not been identified. Per-base quality was not reported, and no clone a single base away is much larger than it.

The CDR1 and CDR2 encoded by the germline V gene (reference sequence) are GTSNPN and SVGIG. The CDR3 measures 16 amino acids from cysteine to phenylalanine. Of all the DNA, just the CDR3 is kept, 48 bases in frame from base 1. V loses 2 bases, J loses 2 bases, and the germline ends lie 16 bases apart. The rearrangement combines TRBV30 with TRBJ1-5; TRBD1 might be the D gene, on 5 matching bases. The source of this sequence is a male donor in good health and CMV-seropositive. The sample taken for sequencing was PBMCs. The nucleotide sequence is TGTGCCTGGAGTACTCCCGATAAAGGGGGCAATCAGCCCCAGCATTTT. This encodes CAWSTPDKGGNQPQHF.